Shown below are 5 T cell receptor beta chains from a single sample sequenced in a study of cytomegalovirus exposure and HLA in healthy donors. Primers included in the PCR were 60 Vbeta and 13 Jbeta primers. Sequenced by immunoSEQ multiplex PCR; TCRdb stores in-frame clones only, minus some. The sample yields over 150,000 clones, 80% seen once. The sample was PBMCs. These receptors all stem from a man aged 18-30 years in good health and CMV-seropositive.

The chain employs TRBV18 and TRBJ1-2; 7 nucleotides line up with TRBD1. The CDR3 spans 13 residues. The V segment lost 6 bases and the J segment 8 bases; nucleotides outside the gene matches: 9. CDR1 is KGHSH and CDR2 is LQKENI in the germline V gene. DNA of the CDR3: TGTGCCAGCTCGCGGGAAACAGGGGAAGGCTACACCTTC. Protein sequence: CASSRETGEGYTF. The variable domain in full, with the rest retrieved from reference TRBV18 and TRBJ1-2, is NAGVMQNPRHLVRRRGQEARLRCSPMKGHSHVYWYRQLPEEGLKFMVYLQKENIIDESGMPKERFSAEFPKEGPSILRIQQVVRGDSAAYFCASSRETGEGYTFGSGTRLTVV.

The chain joins TRBV29-1 to TRBJ1-1; 7 bases match TRBD1. This CDR3 has 13 residues. J was trimmed by 6 bases and V by 7 bases; bases with no gene match: 11. Germline CDR1 is SQVTM and CDR2 is ANQGSEA. The CDR3 sequence: CSGGPTGTPEAFF. The CDR3 bases are TGCAGCGGAGGCCCGACAGGGACTCCTGAAGCTTTCTTT.

This chain joins TRBV5-4 and TRBJ2-1; no reliable D call. V lost 4 bases, J lost 4 bases, and 6 bases lay in between. The V gene's germline CDR1 is SGHNT and CDR2 YYREEE (reference sequence). The CDR3 covers 12 residues. CDR3 protein: CASSRSYNEQFF. CDR3 nucleotides: TGTGCCAGCAGCCGTTCTTACAATGAGCAGTTCTTC.

The genes are TRBV6-1 and TRBJ1-4; D may be TRBD1 (6 bases). The V end was cut by 4 bases, the J end by 0 bases, with 18 bases between. The germline V gene encodes CDR1 MNHNS and CDR2 SASEGT. CDR3 length equals 18 residues. The CDR3 here is CASSGGLRAGATNEKLFF. The CDR3 coding sequence is TGTGCCAGCAGTGGGGGGCTCAGGGCGGGGGCAACTAATGAAAAACTGTTTTTT.

The chain couples TRBV5-1 to TRBJ1-2; no reliable D call. The CDR3 has 15 residues. V was pared by 0 bases and J by 3 bases, with 12 bases between. CDR1 is SGHRS, CDR2 YFSETQ, per germline. Here the CDR3 DNA reads TGCGCCAGCAGCTTGGAAGCAAATCCCTACTATGGCTACACCTTC. It translates to CASSLEANPYYGYTF. Full variable domain (missing parts from reference TRBV5-1 and TRBJ1-2): KAGVTQTPRYLIKTRGQQVTLSCSPISGHRSVSWYQQTPGQGLQFLFEYFSETQRNKGNFPGRFSGRQFSNSRSEMNVSTLELGDSALYLCASSLEANPYYGYTFGSGTRLTVV.